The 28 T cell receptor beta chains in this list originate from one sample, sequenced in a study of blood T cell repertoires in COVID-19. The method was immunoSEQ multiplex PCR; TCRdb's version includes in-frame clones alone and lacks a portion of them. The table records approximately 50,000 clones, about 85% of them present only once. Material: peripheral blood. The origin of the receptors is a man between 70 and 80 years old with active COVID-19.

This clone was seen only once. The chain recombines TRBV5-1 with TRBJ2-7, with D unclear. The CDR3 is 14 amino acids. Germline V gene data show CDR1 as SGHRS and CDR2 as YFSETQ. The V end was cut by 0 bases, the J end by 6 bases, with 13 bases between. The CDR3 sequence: CASSLAGLESEQYF. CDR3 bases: TGCGCCAGCAGCTTGGCTGGGCTTGAGTCCGAGCAGTACTTC.

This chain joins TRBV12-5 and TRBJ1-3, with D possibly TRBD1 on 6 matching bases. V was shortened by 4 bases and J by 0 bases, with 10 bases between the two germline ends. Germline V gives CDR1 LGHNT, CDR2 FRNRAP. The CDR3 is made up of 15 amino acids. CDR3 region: CASGSGTTSGNTIYF. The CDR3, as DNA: TGTGCTAGTGGTTCCGGGACAACCTCTGGAAACACCATATATTTT.

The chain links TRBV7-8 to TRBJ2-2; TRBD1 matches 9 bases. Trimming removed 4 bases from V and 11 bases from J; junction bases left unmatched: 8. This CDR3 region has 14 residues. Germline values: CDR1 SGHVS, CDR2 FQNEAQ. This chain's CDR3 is CASSSGQGWRELFF. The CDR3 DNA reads TGTGCCAGCAGCTCGGGACAGGGTTGGCGAGAGCTGTTTTTT.

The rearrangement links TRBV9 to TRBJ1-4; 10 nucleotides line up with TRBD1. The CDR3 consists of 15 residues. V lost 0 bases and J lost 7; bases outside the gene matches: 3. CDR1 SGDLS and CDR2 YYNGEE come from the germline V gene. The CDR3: CASSVAGTGAEKLFF. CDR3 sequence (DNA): TGTGCCAGCAGCGTAGCAGGGACAGGGGCTGAAAAACTGTTTTTT.

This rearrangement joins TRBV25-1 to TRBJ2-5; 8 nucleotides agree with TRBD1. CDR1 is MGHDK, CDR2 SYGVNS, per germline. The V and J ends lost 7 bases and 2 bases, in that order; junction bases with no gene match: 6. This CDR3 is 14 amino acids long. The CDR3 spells CASTQGVGQETQYF. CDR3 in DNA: TGTGCCAGCACACAGGGGGTAGGGCAAGAGACCCAGTACTTC. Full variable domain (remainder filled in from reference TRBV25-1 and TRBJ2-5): EADIYQTPRYLVIGTGKKITLECSQTMGHDKMYWYQQDPGMELHLIHYSYGVNSTEKGDLSSESTVSRIRTEHFPLTLESARPSHTSQYLCASTQGVGQETQYFGPGTRLLVL.

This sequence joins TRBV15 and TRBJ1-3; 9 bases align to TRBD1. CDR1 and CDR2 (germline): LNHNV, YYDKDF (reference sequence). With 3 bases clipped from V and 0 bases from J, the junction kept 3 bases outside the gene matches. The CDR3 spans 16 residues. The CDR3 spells CATSRDRGPSGNTIYF. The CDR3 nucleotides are TGTGCCACCAGCAGGGACAGGGGCCCCTCTGGAAACACCATATATTTT.

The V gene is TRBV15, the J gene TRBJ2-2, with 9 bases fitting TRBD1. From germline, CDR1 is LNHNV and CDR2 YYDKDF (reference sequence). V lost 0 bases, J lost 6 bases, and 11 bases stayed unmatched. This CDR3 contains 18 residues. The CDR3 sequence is CATSRDGTGTGFSGELFF. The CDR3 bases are TGTGCCACCAGCAGAGATGGGACCGGGACAGGGTTCTCCGGGGAGCTGTTTTTT.

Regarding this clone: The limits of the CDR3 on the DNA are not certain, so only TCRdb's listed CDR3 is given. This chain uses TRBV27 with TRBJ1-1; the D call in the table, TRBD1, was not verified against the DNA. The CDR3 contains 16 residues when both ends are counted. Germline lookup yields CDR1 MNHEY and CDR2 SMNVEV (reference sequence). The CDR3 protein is CASSSGQVIINTEAFF.

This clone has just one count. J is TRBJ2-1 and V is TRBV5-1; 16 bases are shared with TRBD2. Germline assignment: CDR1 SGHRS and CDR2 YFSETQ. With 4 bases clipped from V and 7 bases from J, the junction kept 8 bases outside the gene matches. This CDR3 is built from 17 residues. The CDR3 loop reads CASSPGLAGGHTNEQFF. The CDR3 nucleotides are TGCGCCAGCAGCCCGGGACTAGCGGGGGGGCACACTAATGAGCAGTTCTTC.

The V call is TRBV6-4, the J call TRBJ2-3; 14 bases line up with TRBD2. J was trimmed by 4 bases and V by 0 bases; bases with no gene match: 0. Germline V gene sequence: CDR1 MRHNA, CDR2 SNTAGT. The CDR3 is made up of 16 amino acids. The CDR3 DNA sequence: TGTGCCAGCAGTGACTCGGGACTAGCGGGGGCAGATACGCAGTATTTT. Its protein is CASSDSGLAGADTQYF.

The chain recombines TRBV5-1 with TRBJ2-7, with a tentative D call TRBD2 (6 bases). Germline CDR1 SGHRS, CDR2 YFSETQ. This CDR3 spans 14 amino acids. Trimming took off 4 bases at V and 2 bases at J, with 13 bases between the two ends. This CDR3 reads CASSTSSVAYEQYF. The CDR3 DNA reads TGCGCCAGCAGCACCTCTAGCGTTGCCTACGAGCAGTACTTC. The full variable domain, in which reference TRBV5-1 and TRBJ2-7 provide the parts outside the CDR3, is KAGVTQTPRYLIKTRGQQVTLSCSPISGHRSVSWYQQTPGQGLQFLFEYFSETQRNKGNFPGRFSGRQFSNSRSEMNVSTLELGDSALYLCASSTSSVAYEQYFGPGTRLTVT.

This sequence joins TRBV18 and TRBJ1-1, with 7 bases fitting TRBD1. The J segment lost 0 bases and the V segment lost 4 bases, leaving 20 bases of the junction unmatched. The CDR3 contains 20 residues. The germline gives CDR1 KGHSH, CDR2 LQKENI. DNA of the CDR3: TGTGCCAGCTCACTAAAACGAATCGGGACAGAGTACGTCATGAACACTGAAGCTTTCTTT. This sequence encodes CASSLKRIGTEYVMNTEAFF.

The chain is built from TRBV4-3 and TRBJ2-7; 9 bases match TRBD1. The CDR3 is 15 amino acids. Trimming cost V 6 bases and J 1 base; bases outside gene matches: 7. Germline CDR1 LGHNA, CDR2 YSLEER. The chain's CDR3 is CASSAGTGLSYEQYF. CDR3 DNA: TGCGCCAGCAGTGCCGGGACAGGGCTATCCTACGAGCAGTACTTC.

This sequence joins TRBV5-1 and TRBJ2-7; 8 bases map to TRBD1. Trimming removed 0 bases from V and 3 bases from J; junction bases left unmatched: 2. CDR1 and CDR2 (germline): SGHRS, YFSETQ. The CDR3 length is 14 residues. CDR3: CASSLGGTGYEQYF. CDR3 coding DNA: TGCGCCAGCAGCTTGGGAGGGACAGGCTACGAGCAGTACTTC.

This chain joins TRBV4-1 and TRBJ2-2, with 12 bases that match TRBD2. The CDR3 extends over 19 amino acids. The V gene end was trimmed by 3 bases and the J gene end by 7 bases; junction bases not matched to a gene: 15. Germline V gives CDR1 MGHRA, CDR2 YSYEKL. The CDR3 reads CASSHGAVPSGGADGELFF. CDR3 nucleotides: TGCGCCAGCAGCCATGGGGCAGTCCCTAGCGGGGGGGCAGACGGGGAGCTGTTTTTT.

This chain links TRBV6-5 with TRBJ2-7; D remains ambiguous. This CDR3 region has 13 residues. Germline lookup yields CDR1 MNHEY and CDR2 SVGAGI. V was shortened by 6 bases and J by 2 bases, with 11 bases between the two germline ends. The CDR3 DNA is TGTGCCAGCAGACCCCAAAGCACCTACGAGCAGTACTTC. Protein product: CASRPQSTYEQYF.

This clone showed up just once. CDR3 DNA: TGTGCCAGCAGGATGACAGGGGGCGGTGAGCAGTACTTC. It translates to CASRMTGGGEQYF. The chain uses TRBV6-5 and TRBJ2-7, with 10 bases that match TRBD1. From germline, CDR1 is MNHEY and CDR2 SVGAGI. The CDR3 runs 13 residues. V was clipped by 6 bases and J by 7 bases; unmatched bases: 6.

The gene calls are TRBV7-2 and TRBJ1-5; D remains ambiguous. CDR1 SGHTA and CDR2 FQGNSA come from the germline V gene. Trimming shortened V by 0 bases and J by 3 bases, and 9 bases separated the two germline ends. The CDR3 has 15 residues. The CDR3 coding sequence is TGTGCCAGCAGCTTAGCGATAGTGCCCAATCAGCCCCAGCATTTT. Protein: CASSLAIVPNQPQHF.

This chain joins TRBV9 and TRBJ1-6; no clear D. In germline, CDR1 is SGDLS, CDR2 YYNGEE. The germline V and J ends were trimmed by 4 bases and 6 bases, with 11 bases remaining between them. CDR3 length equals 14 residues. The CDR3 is CASSPHQANSPLHF. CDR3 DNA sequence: TGTGCCAGCAGCCCCCACCAGGCTAATTCACCCCTCCACTTT.

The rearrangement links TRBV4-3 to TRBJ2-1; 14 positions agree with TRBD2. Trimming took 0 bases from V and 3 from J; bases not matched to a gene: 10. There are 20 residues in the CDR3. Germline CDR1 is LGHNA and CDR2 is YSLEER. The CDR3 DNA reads TGCGCCAGCAGCCAAGATCGGGGACTAGCGGGGGAGAGCTTCTACAATGAGCAGTTCTTC. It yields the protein CASSQDRGLAGESFYNEQFF.

The CDR3 is CASSLEGQYYEQYF. In DNA form, the CDR3 reads TGTGCCAGCAGCTTGGAGGGACAGTACTACGAGCAGTACTTC. The gene calls are TRBV5-5 and TRBJ2-7, with 7 positions matching TRBD1. The CDR3 runs to 14 residues. CDR1 is SGHKS, CDR2 YYEKEE, per germline (reference sequence). J gave up 3 bases and V 0 bases, and 3 bases lay outside the gene matches.

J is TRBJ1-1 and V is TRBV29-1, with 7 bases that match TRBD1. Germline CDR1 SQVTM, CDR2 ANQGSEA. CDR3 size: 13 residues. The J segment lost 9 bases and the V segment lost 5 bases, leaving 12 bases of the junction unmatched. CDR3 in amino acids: CSVLSGQSGQAFF. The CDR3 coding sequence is TGCAGCGTTTTATCGGGACAGTCGGGCCAAGCTTTCTTT.

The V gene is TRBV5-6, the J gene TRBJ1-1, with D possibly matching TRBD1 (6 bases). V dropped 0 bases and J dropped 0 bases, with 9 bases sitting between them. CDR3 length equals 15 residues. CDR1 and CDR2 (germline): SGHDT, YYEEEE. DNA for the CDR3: TGTGCCAGCAGCTTGGGGGGGACATTGAACACTGAAGCTTTCTTT. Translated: CASSLGGTLNTEAFF.

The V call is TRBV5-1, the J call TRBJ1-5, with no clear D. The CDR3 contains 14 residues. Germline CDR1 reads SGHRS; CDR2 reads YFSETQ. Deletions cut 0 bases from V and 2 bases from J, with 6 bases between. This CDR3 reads CASSLGTGNQPQHF. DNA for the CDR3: TGCGCCAGCAGCTTGGGTACAGGCAATCAGCCCCAGCATTTT.

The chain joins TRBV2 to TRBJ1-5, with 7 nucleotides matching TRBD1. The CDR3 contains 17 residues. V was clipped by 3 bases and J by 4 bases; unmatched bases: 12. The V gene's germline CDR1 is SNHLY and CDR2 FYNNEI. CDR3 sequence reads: CASSESGSGQMNQPQHF. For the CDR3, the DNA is TGTGCCAGCAGTGAGTCCGGGTCGGGACAGATGAATCAGCCCCAGCATTTT.

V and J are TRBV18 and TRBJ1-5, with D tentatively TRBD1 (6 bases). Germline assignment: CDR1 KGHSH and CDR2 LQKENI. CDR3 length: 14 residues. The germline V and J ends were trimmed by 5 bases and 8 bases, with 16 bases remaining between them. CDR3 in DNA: TGTGCCAGCTCAACCACAGGGCCTCGGGAGCCCCAGCATTTT. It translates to CASSTTGPREPQHF.

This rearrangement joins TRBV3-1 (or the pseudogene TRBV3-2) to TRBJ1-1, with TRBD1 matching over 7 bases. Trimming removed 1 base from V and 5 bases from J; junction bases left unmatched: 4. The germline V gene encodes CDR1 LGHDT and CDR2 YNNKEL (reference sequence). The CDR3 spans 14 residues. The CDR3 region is CASSQGQGRTEAFF. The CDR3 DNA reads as TGTGCCAGCAGCCAAGGACAGGGAAGGACTGAAGCTTTCTTT.

The CDR3 DNA reads TGTGCCAGCAGCAAAGACCGTGCGGGGGGGCCTAACAATGAGCAGTTCTTC. It is translated as CASSKDRAGGPNNEQFF. The chain joins TRBV21-1 to TRBJ2-1; no check of the table's D call, TRBD2, against the DNA was made. TRBV21-1 is a pseudogene locus. The CDR3 consists of 17 residues.